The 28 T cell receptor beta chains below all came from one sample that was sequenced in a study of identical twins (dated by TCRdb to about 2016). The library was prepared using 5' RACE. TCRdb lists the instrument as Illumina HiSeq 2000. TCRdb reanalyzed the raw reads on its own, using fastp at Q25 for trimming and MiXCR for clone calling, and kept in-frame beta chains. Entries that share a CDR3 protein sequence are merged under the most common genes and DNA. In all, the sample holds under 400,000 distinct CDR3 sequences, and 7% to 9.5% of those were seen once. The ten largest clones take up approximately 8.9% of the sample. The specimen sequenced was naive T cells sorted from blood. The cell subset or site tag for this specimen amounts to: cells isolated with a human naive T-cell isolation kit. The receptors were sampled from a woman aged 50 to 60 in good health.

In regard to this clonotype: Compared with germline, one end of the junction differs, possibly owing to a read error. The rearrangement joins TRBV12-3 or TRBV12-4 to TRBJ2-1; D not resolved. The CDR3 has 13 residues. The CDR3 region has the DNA TGTGCCAGCAGTTTCTCCGTGGATGGCTCCGTAATCTTC. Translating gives CASSFSVDGSVIF.

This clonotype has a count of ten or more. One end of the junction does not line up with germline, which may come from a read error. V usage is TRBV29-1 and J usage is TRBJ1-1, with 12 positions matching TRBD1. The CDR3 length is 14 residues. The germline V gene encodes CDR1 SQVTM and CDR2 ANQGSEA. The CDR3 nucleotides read TGCAGCGTTGCGAGCTTATCGGGACAGGGGGCGAGAGTCTTT. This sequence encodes CSVASLSGQGARVF.

The CDR3 DNA sequence: TGCAGTGCTAGAGGGGGCCGCTTTGGGTCACCCCTCCACTTT. This encodes CSARGGRFGSPLHF. The rearrangement links TRBV20-1 to TRBJ1-6, with TRBD1 as a possible D gene (5 bases). The CDR3 spans 14 residues. The germline V and J ends were trimmed by 1 base and 10 bases, with 14 bases remaining between them. Germline V gene data show CDR1 as DFQATT and CDR2 as SNEGSKA (reference sequence).

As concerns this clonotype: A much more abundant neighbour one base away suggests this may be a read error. The CDR3 is CASSIQDVNTQYF. CDR3 coding DNA: TGTGCCAGCAGTATCCAGGACGTCAATACGCAGTATTTT. The chain recombines TRBV12-3 or TRBV12-4 with TRBJ2-3; D not certain. V gave up 5 bases and J gave up 7 bases, with 13 bases separating them. CDR3 length: 13 residues.

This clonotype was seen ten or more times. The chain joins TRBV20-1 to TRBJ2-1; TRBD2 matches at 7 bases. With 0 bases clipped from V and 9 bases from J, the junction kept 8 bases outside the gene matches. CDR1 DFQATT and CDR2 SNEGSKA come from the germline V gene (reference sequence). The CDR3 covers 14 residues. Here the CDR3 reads CSARDHGGGVEQFF. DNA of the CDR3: TGCAGTGCTAGAGATCATGGGGGAGGGGTTGAGCAGTTCTTC.

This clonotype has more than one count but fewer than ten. The CDR3 protein is CASRGDGTQYF. In DNA, the CDR3 is TGTGCCAGCAGGGGGGATGGTACGCAGTATTTT. The V call is TRBV6-5, the J call TRBJ2-3; D is perhaps TRBD1 or TRBD2 (5 bases each). V was pared by 6 bases and J by 8 bases, with 9 bases between. CDR3 length equals 11 residues. Germline CDR1 MNHEY, CDR2 SVGAGI.

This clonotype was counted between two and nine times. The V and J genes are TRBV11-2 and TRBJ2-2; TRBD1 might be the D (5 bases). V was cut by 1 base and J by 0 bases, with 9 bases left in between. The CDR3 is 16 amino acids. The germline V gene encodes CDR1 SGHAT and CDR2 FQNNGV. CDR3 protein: CASSLGQGSNTGELFF. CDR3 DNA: TGTGCCAGCAGCTTAGGGCAGGGATCGAACACCGGGGAGCTGTTTTTT.

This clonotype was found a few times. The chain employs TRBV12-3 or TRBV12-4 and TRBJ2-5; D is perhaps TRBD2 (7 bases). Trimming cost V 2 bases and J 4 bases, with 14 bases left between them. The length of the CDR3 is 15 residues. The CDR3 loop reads CASSLTEGGGETQYF. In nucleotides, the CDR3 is TGTGCCAGCAGTTTAACAGAGGGAGGGGGAGAGACCCAGTACTTC.

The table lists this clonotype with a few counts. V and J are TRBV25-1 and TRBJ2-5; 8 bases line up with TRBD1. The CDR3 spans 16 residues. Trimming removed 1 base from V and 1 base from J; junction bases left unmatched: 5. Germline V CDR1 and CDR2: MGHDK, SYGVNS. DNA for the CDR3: TGTGCCAGCAGTGAATCTTGGACAGGGTCCCAAGAGACCCAGTACTTC. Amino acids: CASSESWTGSQETQYF.

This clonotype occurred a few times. This chain's CDR3 is CASSTFLGRTYNEQFF. The CDR3 nucleotides read TGCGCCAGCAGCACCTTTCTCGGGAGGACCTACAATGAGCAGTTCTTC. V usage is TRBV4-1 and J usage is TRBJ2-1, with 7 bases aligning to TRBD2. The V gene's germline CDR1 is MGHRA and CDR2 YSYEKL. The CDR3 totals 16 residues. The V gene end was trimmed by 5 bases and the J gene end by 2 bases; junction bases not matched to a gene: 9.

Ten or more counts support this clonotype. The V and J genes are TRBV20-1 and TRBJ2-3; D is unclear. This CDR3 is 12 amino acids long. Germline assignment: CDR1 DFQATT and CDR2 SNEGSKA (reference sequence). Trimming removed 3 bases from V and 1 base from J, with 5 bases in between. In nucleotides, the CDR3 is TGCAGTGCTAGCGAGGGCACAGATACGCAGTATTTT. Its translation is CSASEGTDTQYF.

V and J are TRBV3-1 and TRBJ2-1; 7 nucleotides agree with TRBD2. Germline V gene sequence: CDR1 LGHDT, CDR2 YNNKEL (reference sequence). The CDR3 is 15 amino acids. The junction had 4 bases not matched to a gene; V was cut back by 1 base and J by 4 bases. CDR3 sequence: CASSQASGDYNEQFF. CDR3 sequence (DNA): TGTGCCAGCAGCCAAGCCAGCGGGGATTACAATGAGCAGTTCTTC.

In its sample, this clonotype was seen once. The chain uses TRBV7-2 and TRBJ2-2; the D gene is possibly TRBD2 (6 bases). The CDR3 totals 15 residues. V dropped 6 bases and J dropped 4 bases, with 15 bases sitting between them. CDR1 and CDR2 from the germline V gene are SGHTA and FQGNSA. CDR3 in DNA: TGTGCCAGCAGGACTAGTCGGGAGTTCACCGGGGAGCTGTTTTTT. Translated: CASRTSREFTGELFF.

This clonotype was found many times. The CDR3, as DNA: TGCGCCAGCAGCAGAACAGGGGACACTGAAGCTTTCTTT. Amino acids: CASSRTGDTEAFF. The rearrangement joins TRBV5-1 to TRBJ1-1, with 7 bases matching TRBD1. Trimming cost V 4 bases and J 3 bases; bases outside gene matches: 3. The CDR3 runs to 13 residues. Germline V gives CDR1 SGHRS, CDR2 YFSETQ.

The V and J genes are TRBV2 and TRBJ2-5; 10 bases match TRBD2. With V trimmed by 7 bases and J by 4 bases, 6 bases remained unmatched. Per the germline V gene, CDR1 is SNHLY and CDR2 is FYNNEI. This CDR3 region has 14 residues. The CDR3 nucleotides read TGTGCCAGCAAGGAGCGGGAGGGCCCAGAGACCCAGTACTTC. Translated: CASKEREGPETQYF.

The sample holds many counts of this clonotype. In DNA form, the CDR3 reads TGCGCCAGCAGCTTGGTGGCGGCGGCGAACACTGAAGCTTTCTTT. Encoded protein: CASSLVAAANTEAFF. The chain recombines TRBV5-1 with TRBJ1-1; unclear D gene. The CDR3 sequence is 15 residues long. Germline V CDR1 and CDR2: SGHRS, YFSETQ. V dropped 0 bases and J dropped 1 base, with 10 bases sitting between them.

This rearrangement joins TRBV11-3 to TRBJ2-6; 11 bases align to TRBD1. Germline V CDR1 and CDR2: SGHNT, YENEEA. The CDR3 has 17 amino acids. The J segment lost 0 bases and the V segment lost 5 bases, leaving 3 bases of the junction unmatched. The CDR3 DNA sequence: TGTGCCAGCAGCCCGGGACAGGGGGACTCTGGGGCCAACGTCCTGACTTTC. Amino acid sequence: CASSPGQGDSGANVLTF.

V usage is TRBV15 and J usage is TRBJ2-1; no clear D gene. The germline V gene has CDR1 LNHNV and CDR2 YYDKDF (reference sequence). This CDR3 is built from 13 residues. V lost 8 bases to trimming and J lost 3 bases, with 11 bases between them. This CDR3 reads CATSAGSYNEQFF. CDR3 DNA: TGTGCCACCTCAGCCGGCAGCTACAATGAGCAGTTCTTC. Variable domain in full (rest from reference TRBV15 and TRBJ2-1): DAMVIQNPRYQVTQFGKPVTLSCSQTLNHNVMYWYQQKSSQAPKLLFHYYDKDFNNEADTPDNFQSRRPNTSFCFLDIRSPGLGDTAMYLCATSAGSYNEQFFGPGTRLTVL.

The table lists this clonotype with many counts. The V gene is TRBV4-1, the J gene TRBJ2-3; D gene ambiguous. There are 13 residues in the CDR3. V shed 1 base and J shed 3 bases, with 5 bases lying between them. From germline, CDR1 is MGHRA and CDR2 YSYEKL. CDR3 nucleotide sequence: TGCGCCAGCAGCCAAGTCCGGACAGATACGCAGTATTTT. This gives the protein CASSQVRTDTQYF.

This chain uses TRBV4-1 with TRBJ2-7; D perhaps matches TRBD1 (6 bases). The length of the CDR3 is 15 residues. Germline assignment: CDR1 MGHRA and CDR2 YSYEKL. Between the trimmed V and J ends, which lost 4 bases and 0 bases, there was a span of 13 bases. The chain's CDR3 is CASSPGQKTSYEQYF. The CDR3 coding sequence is TGCGCCAGCAGCCCCGGACAGAAAACCTCCTACGAGCAGTACTTC.

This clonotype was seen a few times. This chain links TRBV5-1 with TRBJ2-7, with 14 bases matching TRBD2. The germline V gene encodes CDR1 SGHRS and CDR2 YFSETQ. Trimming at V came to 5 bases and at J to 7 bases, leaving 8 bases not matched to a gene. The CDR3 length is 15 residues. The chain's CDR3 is CASRLGLAGVDEQYF. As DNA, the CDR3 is TGCGCCAGCAGACTGGGACTAGCGGGAGTAGATGAGCAGTACTTC.

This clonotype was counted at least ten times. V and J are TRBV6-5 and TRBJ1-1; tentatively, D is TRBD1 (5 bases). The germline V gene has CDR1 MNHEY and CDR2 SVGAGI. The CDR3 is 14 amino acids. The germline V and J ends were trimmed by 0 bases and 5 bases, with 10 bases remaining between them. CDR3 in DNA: TGTGCCAGCAGTTACTCTCAGGGTGTGACTGAAGCTTTCTTT. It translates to CASSYSQGVTEAFF.

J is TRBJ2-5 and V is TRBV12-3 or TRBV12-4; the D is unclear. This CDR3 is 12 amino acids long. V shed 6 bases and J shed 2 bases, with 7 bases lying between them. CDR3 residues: CASRWQQETQYF. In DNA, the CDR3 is TGTGCCAGCAGGTGGCAGCAAGAGACCCAGTACTTC.

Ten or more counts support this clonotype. Here the CDR3 reads CATRPLAGGVNEQFF. The CDR3 coding sequence is TGCGCCACCCGTCCACTAGCGGGAGGCGTCAATGAGCAGTTCTTC. The chain employs TRBV5-1 and TRBJ2-1; TRBD2 aligns across 12 bases. The CDR3 length is 15 residues. Trimming took 9 bases from V and 6 from J; bases not matched to a gene: 10. CDR1 and CDR2 from the germline V gene are SGHRS and YFSETQ.

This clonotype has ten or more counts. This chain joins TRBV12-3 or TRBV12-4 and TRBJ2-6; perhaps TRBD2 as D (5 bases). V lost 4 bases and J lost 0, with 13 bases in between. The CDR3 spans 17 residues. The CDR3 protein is CASSWELGGSGANVLTF. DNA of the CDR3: TGTGCCAGCAGTTGGGAGTTGGGCGGCTCTGGGGCCAACGTCCTGACTTTC.

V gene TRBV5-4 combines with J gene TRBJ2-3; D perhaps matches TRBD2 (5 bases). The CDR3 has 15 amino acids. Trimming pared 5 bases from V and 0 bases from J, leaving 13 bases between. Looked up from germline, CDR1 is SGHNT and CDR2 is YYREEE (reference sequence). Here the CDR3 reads CASRGSAPSTDTQYF. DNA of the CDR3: TGTGCCAGCAGGGGGAGTGCACCTAGCACAGATACGCAGTATTTT.

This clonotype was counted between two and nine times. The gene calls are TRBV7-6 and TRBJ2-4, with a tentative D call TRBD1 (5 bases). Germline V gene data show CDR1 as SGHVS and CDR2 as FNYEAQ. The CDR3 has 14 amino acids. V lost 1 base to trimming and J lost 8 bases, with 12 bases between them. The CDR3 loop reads CASSLVQGSHIQYF. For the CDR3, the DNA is TGTGCCAGCAGCTTAGTCCAGGGTTCCCACATTCAGTACTTC. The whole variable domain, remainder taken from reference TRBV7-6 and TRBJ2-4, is GAGVSQSPRYKVTKRGQDVALRCDPISGHVSLYWYRQALGQGPEFLTYFNYEAQQDKSGLPNDRFSAERPEGSISTLTIQRTEQRDSAMYRCASSLVQGSHIQYFGAGTRLSVL.

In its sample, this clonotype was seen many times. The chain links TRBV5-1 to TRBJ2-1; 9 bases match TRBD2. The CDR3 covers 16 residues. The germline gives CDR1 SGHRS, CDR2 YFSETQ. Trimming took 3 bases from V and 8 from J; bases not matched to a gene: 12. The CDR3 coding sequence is TGCGCCAGCAGCTCAGACGGGACTAGCTTTTTTCATGAGCAGTTCTTC. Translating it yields CASSSDGTSFFHEQFF.